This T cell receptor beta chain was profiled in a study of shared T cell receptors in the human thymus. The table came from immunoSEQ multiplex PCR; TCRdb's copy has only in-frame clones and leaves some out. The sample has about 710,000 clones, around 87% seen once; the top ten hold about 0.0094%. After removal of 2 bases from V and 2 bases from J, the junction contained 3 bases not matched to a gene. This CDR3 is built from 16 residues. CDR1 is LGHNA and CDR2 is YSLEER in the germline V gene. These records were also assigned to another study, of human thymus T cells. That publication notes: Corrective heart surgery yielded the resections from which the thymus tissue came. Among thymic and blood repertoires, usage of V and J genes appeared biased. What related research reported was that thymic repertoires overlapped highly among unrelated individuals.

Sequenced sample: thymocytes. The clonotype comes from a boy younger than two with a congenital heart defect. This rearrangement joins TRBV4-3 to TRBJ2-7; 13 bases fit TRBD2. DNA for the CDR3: TGCGCCAGCAGCCAAACTAGCGGGAGGGAAACCTACGAGCAGTACTTC. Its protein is CASSQTSGRETYEQYF.